This paragraph reports one T cell receptor (beta chain). The sample comes from a study of cytotoxic CD8 clonotypes in ibrutinib-treated CLL. The CDR3 is made up of 14 amino acids. The V end lost 5 bases, the J end lost 7 bases, and 15 bases lay between the germline ends. Germline V gene lookup returns CDR1 SGDLS and CDR2 YYNGEE. The method was immunoSEQ multiplex PCR; TCRdb's version includes in-frame clones alone and lacks a portion of them. This repertoire shows 150,000 to 200,000 clones, about four fifths found once; its top ten account for roughly 2%. The TCR was taken from a human donor with chronic lymphocytic leukemia. The V and J genes are TRBV9 and TRBJ2-2; no definite D call. The material sequenced was PBMCs, taken after 12 months of ibrutinib treatment. The CDR3 DNA follows: TGTGCCAGCAGAGATGGGCCTTTCGGCGGGGAGCTGTTTTTT. It codes for CASRDGPFGGELFF.